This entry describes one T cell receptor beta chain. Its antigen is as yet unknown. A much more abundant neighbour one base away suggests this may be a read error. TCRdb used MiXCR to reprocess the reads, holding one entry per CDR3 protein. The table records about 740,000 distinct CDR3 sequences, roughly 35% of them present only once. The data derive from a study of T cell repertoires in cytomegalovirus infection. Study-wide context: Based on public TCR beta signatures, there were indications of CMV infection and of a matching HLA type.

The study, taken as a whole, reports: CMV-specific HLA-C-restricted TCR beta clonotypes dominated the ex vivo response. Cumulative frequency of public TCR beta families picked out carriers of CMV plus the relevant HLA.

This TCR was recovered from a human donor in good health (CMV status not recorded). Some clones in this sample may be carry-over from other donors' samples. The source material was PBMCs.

CDR3 bases: TGTGCCAGCAGCATCACCGGGACGCCGAAAGAGACCCAGTACTTC. Amino acid sequence: CASSITGTPKETQYF. The rearrangement uses TRBV7-6 and TRBJ2-5; D possibly matches TRBD1 or TRBD2 (5 bases each). The V gene lost 5 bases and the J gene lost 3 bases, with 16 bases spanning the gap. The CDR3 extends over 15 amino acids. Germline V gene lookup returns CDR1 SGHVS and CDR2 FNYEAQ. Full variable domain (outside the CDR3, taken from reference TRBV7-6 and TRBJ2-5): GAGVSQSPRYKVTKRGQDVALRCDPISGHVSLYWYRQALGQGPEFLTYFNYEAQQDKSGLPNDRFSAERPEGSISTLTIQRTEQRDSAMYRCASSITGTPKETQYFGPGTRLLVL.